The 26 T cell receptor beta chains below were found in one sample sequenced in a study of cytomegalovirus exposure and HLA in healthy donors. 60 Vbeta and 13 Jbeta primers were used in PCR. Sequenced by immunoSEQ multiplex PCR; TCRdb stores in-frame clones only, minus some. The listing contains around 200,000 clones. Sequenced input: PBMCs. Source of these receptors: a woman aged 30 to 39 in good health and CMV-seropositive.

The chain uses TRBV6-1 and TRBJ2-1, with D unclear. The CDR3 contains 13 residues. V was trimmed by 8 bases and J by 7 bases, leaving 15 bases between them. Germline loops: CDR1 MNHNS, CDR2 SASEGT. The CDR3 DNA reads as TGTGCCAGCGATCAGGCCCCAAGGAATGAGCAGTTCTTC. As protein: CASDQAPRNEQFF.

The chain employs TRBV19 and TRBJ2-6; D is uncertain. CDR1 is LNHDA and CDR2 is SQIVND in the germline V gene (reference sequence). This CDR3 contains 14 residues. Trimming took 5 bases from V and 0 from J, leaving 5 bases between them. CDR3 sequence: CASSAGSGANVLTF. In DNA, the CDR3 is TGTGCCAGTAGTGCAGGCTCTGGGGCCAACGTCCTGACTTTC.

V usage is TRBV5-6 and J usage is TRBJ2-3; D is possibly TRBD1 (5 bases). Looked up from germline, CDR1 is SGHDT and CDR2 is YYEEEE. The CDR3 loop spans 17 amino acids. The V end lost 4 bases, the J end lost 4 bases, and 22 bases lay between the germline ends. CDR3 residues: CASSGAGLGFGADTQYF. As DNA, the CDR3 is TGTGCCAGCAGCGGGGCAGGGCTGGGGTTTGGTGCAGATACGCAGTATTTT.

The gene calls are TRBV2 and TRBJ1-5; TRBD1 agrees at 10 bases. The CDR3 covers 14 residues. From germline, CDR1 is SNHLY and CDR2 FYNNEI. The ends lost 6 bases at V and 5 bases at J; junction bases unmatched: 4. CDR3 coding DNA: TGTGCCAGCAGCGATGACAGGGGGCATCAGCCCCAGCATTTT. Amino acid sequence: CASSDDRGHQPQHF.

J is TRBJ2-7 and V is TRBV4-1; 12 nucleotides match TRBD2. This CDR3 comprises 17 residues. The germline CDR1 and CDR2 sequences are MGHRA and YSYEKL. V shed 0 bases and J 2 bases; nucleotides not matched to a gene: 5. As DNA, the CDR3 is TGCGCCAGCAGCCAAGATCGGACTAGCGGGAAACCCTACGAGCAGTACTTC. This encodes CASSQDRTSGKPYEQYF.

The V and J genes are TRBV30 and TRBJ1-2; TRBD1 aligns across 9 bases. Losses at the gene ends were 8 bases for V and 2 bases for J; bases not matched to a gene: 12. Looked up from germline, CDR1 is GTSNPN and CDR2 is SVGIG (reference sequence). This CDR3 region has 15 residues. The CDR3 DNA reads as TGTGCCCGAACAGGGGGCGCCGGGTCCAACTATGGCTACACCTTC. As protein: CARTGGAGSNYGYTF.

The genes are TRBV6-5 and TRBJ1-1; no clear D. Germline V gene sequence: CDR1 MNHEY, CDR2 SVGAGI. V was trimmed by 6 bases and J by 4 bases, leaving 15 bases between them. The CDR3 covers 14 residues. The CDR3 protein is CASRIFGPVTEAFF. In DNA, the CDR3 is TGTGCCAGCAGGATATTTGGGCCGGTCACTGAAGCTTTCTTT.

The chain employs TRBV7-2 and TRBJ1-2, with D maybe TRBD1 (5 bases). CDR1 is SGHTA, CDR2 FQGNSA, per germline. This CDR3 is built from 11 residues. Trimming left V 10 bases short and J 7 bases short, with 13 bases between. The CDR3 sequence: CATGDLGGYTF. In DNA form, the CDR3 reads TGTGCCACGGGGGACCTTGGTGGCTACACCTTC.

The rearrangement joins TRBV15 to TRBJ2-1; D might be TRBD2 (6 bases). Looked up from germline, CDR1 is LNHNV and CDR2 is YYDKDF (reference sequence). CDR3 length: 15 residues. The V end lost 1 base, the J end lost 3 bases, and 10 bases lay between the germline ends. Here the CDR3 reads CATSRGGIVYNEQFF. In DNA, the CDR3 is TGTGCCACCAGCAGAGGCGGGATAGTCTACAATGAGCAGTTCTTC.

The chain carries TRBV15 and TRBJ2-3, with D perhaps TRBD2 (6 bases). CDR3 length equals 17 residues. V shed 1 base and J shed 4 bases, with 18 bases lying between them. The germline V gene encodes CDR1 LNHNV and CDR2 YYDKDF (reference sequence). This CDR3 is CATSRGPHGGVADTQYF. In DNA form, the CDR3 reads TGTGCCACCAGCAGAGGGCCCCATGGAGGGGTGGCAGATACGCAGTATTTT.

The chain is built from TRBV5-5 and TRBJ1-5; 7 nucleotides align to TRBD1. The CDR3 totals 17 residues. Germline CDR1 and CDR2: SGHKS and YYEKEE (reference sequence). Unmatched junction bases numbered 10, after V lost 4 bases and J lost 0 bases. The CDR3 DNA is TGTGCCAGCAGCCACACAGGGGACGGCTATAGCAATCAGCCCCAGCATTTT. Its translation: CASSHTGDGYSNQPQHF.

The V and J genes are TRBV29-1 and TRBJ2-7; TRBD1 is a possible D gene (7 bases). This CDR3 has 11 residues. Germline V gives CDR1 SQVTM, CDR2 ANQGSEA. Trimming shortened V by 4 bases and J by 6 bases, and 10 bases separated the two germline ends. CDR3 sequence: CSVVQGGEQYF. The CDR3 DNA is TGCAGCGTTGTCCAGGGGGGCGAGCAGTACTTC.

J is TRBJ1-1 and V is TRBV7-2, with a weak D call TRBD1 (5 bases). Trimming pared 6 bases from V and 0 bases from J, leaving 14 bases between. Germline V CDR1 and CDR2: SGHTA, FQGNSA. CDR3 length: 15 amino acids. The CDR3 DNA reads as TGTGCCAGCAGATCGACGGGGGGGATGAACACTGAAGCTTTCTTT. It translates to CASRSTGGMNTEAFF.

V usage is TRBV10-3 and J usage is TRBJ1-2, with TRBD1 matching over 8 bases. The germline V gene has CDR1 ENHRY and CDR2 SYGVKD. J was trimmed by 2 bases and V by 6 bases; bases with no gene match: 5. The CDR3 contains 14 residues. The CDR3 nucleotides read TGTGCCATCAGCCCTCGACAGGGGAACTATGGCTACACCTTC. It translates to CAISPRQGNYGYTF.

The chain recombines TRBV27 with TRBJ2-3; 7 bases are shared with TRBD1. The CDR3 totals 12 residues. The V segment lost 8 bases and the J segment 5 bases; nucleotides outside the gene matches: 4. Germline-derived CDR1 and CDR2 are MNHEY and SMNVEV (reference sequence). In DNA form, the CDR3 reads TGTGCCAGCCAGGGGGTCGGAGATACGCAGTATTTT. It is translated as CASQGVGDTQYF.

The chain uses TRBV28 and TRBJ1-3; possible D gene TRBD1, 6 bases. In germline, CDR1 is MDHEN, CDR2 SYDVKM. The CDR3 sequence is 17 residues long. Trimming removed 5 bases from V and 4 bases from J, with 21 bases in between. CDR3 in amino acids: CASSIPSQGPRGNTIYF. The CDR3 nucleotides read TGTGCCAGCAGTATCCCGTCCCAGGGGCCAAGAGGAAACACCATATATTTT.

The genes are TRBV2 and TRBJ1-1; 8 bases are shared with TRBD1. Germline V CDR1 and CDR2: SNHLY, FYNNEI. The junction had 2 bases not matched to a gene; V was cut back by 4 bases and J by 1 base. This CDR3 comprises 14 residues. In nucleotides, the CDR3 is TGTGCCAGCAGTGCCGGACAGGGGAACACTGAAGCTTTCTTT. Its translation: CASSAGQGNTEAFF. The complete variable domain, with remaining parts taken from reference TRBV2 and TRBJ1-1, reads EPEVTQTPSHQVTQMGQEVILRCVPISNHLYFYWYRQILGQKVEFLVSFYNNEISEKSEIFDDQFSVERPDGSNFTLKIRSTKLEDSAMYFCASSAGQGNTEAFFGQGTRLTVV.

The gene calls are TRBV6-5 and TRBJ2-7, with D maybe TRBD1 (6 bases). V lost 0 bases and J 0 bases, leaving 12 bases between the germline ends. The CDR3 has 16 amino acids. CDR1 and CDR2 from the germline V gene are MNHEY and SVGAGI. CDR3 sequence reads: CASSYSIARGSYEQYF. CDR3 coding DNA: TGTGCCAGCAGTTACTCGATTGCCAGGGGCTCCTACGAGCAGTACTTC.

The V call is TRBV5-1, the J call TRBJ2-1, with 11 positions matching TRBD2. There are 16 residues in the CDR3. V was clipped by 4 bases and J by 8 bases; unmatched bases: 11. From germline, CDR1 is SGHRS and CDR2 YFSETQ. CDR3 coding DNA: TGCGCCAGCAGCACACTTAGCGGGGGGGCCATGGATGAGCAGTTCTTC. Translation: CASSTLSGGAMDEQFF. The whole variable domain, filled in from reference TRBV5-1 and TRBJ2-1, reads KAGVTQTPRYLIKTRGQQVTLSCSPISGHRSVSWYQQTPGQGLQFLFEYFSETQRNKGNFPGRFSGRQFSNSRSEMNVSTLELGDSALYLCASSTLSGGAMDEQFFGPGTRLTVL.

About this clone itself: The same CDR3 also results from other DNA sequences found in this sample. This chain joins TRBV5-4 and TRBJ2-7; possible D gene TRBD2, 5 bases. The CDR3 has 13 amino acids. The V gene's germline CDR1 is SGHNT and CDR2 YYREEE (reference sequence). V was cut by 2 bases and J by 6 bases, with 12 bases left in between. The CDR3 protein is CASSFAGPSEQYF. The CDR3 nucleotides read TGTGCCAGCAGCTTCGCGGGCCCCTCCGAGCAGTACTTC.

The chain has TRBV30 and TRBJ2-7; D not certain. The CDR3 runs 14 residues. V was clipped by 6 bases and J by 0 bases, with 15 bases between them. Germline V gene sequence: CDR1 GTSNPN, CDR2 SVGIG (reference sequence). This CDR3 is CACVRRLTSYEQYF. The CDR3 DNA reads TGTGCCTGTGTTAGGAGATTGACCTCCTACGAGCAGTACTTC.

The V and J genes are TRBV1 and TRBJ1-5. TRBV1 is designated a pseudogene. The CDR3 length is 16 residues. The CDR3: CTSSLGEGLSNQPQHF. CDR3 bases: TGCACCAGCAGCCTCGGGGAGGGCCTCAGCAATCAGCCCCAGCATTTT.

The rearrangement uses TRBV7-2 and TRBJ1-2, with 9 bases matching TRBD1. This CDR3 has 16 residues. J lost 2 bases, V lost 5 bases, and 9 bases had no gene match. The germline V gene encodes CDR1 SGHTA and CDR2 FQGNSA. The DNA of the CDR3 is TGTGCCAGCAGCCCCAACCGACAGGGGGACAACTATGGCTACACCTTC. It encodes CASSPNRQGDNYGYTF.

The gene calls are TRBV4-1 and TRBJ2-4, with TRBD1 identical over 10 bases. CDR3 length equals 15 residues. Germline lookup yields CDR1 MGHRA and CDR2 YSYEKL. V lost 5 bases to trimming and J lost 3 bases; unmatched junction nucleotides: 4. The CDR3 bases are TGCGCCAGCAGCGAGGGACAGGGGAGCAAAAACATTCAGTACTTC. Protein: CASSEGQGSKNIQYF.

The J gene is TRBJ1-2, the V gene TRBV29-1; D is unresolved. Trimming left V 6 bases short and J 0 bases short, with 8 bases between. Per germline, CDR1 SQVTM and CDR2 ANQGSEA. The CDR3 consists of 12 residues. The CDR3, as DNA: TGCAGCGTGGGCAGTTCTAACTATGGCTACACCTTC. Encoded protein: CSVGSSNYGYTF.

V usage is TRBV19 and J usage is TRBJ1-5; 7 bases are a match to TRBD1. The V gene's germline CDR1 is LNHDA and CDR2 SQIVND (reference sequence). Trimming took 3 bases from V and 4 from J; bases not matched to a gene: 6. The CDR3 has 15 residues. The CDR3 nucleotides read TGTGCCAGTAGTATTTCCAGGGGGAGTAATCAGCCCCAGCATTTT. This encodes CASSISRGSNQPQHF.